These 32 T cell receptor beta chains were all obtained from the same sample, sequenced in a study of shared clonotypes between healthy human individuals. Assay used: immunoSEQ multiplex PCR; TCRdb lists only in-frame clones, some missing. This table holds nearly 500,000 clones, 76% found once. Sequencing was performed on PBMCs. These receptors came from a woman aged 40 to 50 in good health. Some clones in this sample may be carry-over from other donors' samples.

This clone is a singleton in its sample. The chain is built from TRBV2 and TRBJ1-2; 7 nucleotides agree with TRBD1. The CDR3 extends over 16 amino acids. Germline CDR1 reads SNHLY; CDR2 reads FYNNEI. The ends lost 6 bases at V and 0 bases at J; junction bases unmatched: 10. The CDR3 loop reads CASSLRTGTTNYGYTF. For the CDR3, the DNA is TGTGCCAGCAGCCTTAGGACAGGTACAACTAACTATGGCTACACCTTC. The entire variable domain, with the rest obtained from reference TRBV2 and TRBJ1-2, is as follows: EPEVTQTPSHQVTQMGQEVILRCVPISNHLYFYWYRQILGQKVEFLVSFYNNEISEKSEIFDDQFSVERPDGSNFTLKIRSTKLEDSAMYFCASSLRTGTTNYGYTFGSGTRLTVV.

This chain joins TRBV28 and TRBJ1-4; 8 positions match TRBD1. CDR1 is MDHEN, CDR2 SYDVKM, per germline. CDR3 size: 14 residues. Germline trimming cut 6 bases from V and 8 bases from J; bases unmatched to any gene: 8. As DNA, the CDR3 is TGTGCCAGCAGCTTACAGGGGGGATTCGAAAAACTGTTTTTT. Its protein is CASSLQGGFEKLFF.

V usage is TRBV2 and J usage is TRBJ1-1; 7 bases line up with TRBD1. Trimming at V came to 6 bases and at J to 8 bases, leaving 12 bases not matched to a gene. Germline CDR1 and CDR2: SNHLY and FYNNEI. The CDR3 loop spans 14 amino acids. The CDR3: CASRASGTGEEAFF. CDR3 DNA sequence: TGTGCCAGCAGGGCCAGCGGAACAGGGGAAGAAGCTTTCTTT.

V gene TRBV4-2 combines with J gene TRBJ2-5; no reliable D call. V was cut by 1 base and J by 1 base, with 10 bases left in between. This CDR3 has 15 amino acids. Germline V CDR1 and CDR2: LGHNA, YNFKEQ. The CDR3 DNA follows: TGTGCCAGCAGCCAAGCGCCAGGCCGCCAAGAGACCCAGTACTTC. This encodes CASSQAPGRQETQYF.

Worth noting for this clone: Compared with germline, one end of the junction differs, possibly owing to a read error. This chain joins TRBV6-1 and TRBJ2-1; D not resolved. There are 15 residues in the CDR3. Germline V lookup: CDR1 MNHNS, CDR2 SASEGT. The CDR3 reads CASSEGPRSYNEQFF. The CDR3, as DNA: TGTGCCAGCAGCGAAGGACCCCGCTCCTACAATGAGCAGTTCTTC.

About this clone: At one end, the junction sequence differs from germline, possibly due to a read error. The chain recombines TRBV5-4 with TRBJ1-4; a weak D match, TRBD1 (6 bases). Germline V gene data show CDR1 as SGHNT and CDR2 as YYREEE (reference sequence). This CDR3 region has 15 residues. The CDR3 bases are TGTGCCGGCAGCTTGTCAGGGGCAACTAATGAAAAACTGTTTTTT. It encodes CAGSLSGATNEKLFF.

The rearrangement links TRBV9 to TRBJ1-1; D remains ambiguous. Trimming pared 0 bases from V and 11 bases from J, leaving 17 bases between. The CDR3 is 14 residues long. Germline V gives CDR1 SGDLS, CDR2 YYNGEE. The CDR3 DNA follows: TGTGCCAGCAGCGTAGTGGGTGAGGGCGGTAGGGCTTTCTTT. Translation gives CASSVVGEGGRAFF. Supplemented by reference TRBV9 and TRBJ1-1, the full variable domain reads DSGVTQTPKHLITATGQRVTLRCSPRSGDLSVYWYQQSLDQGLQFLIQYYNGEERAKGNILERFSAQQFPDLHSELNLSSLELGDSALYFCASSVVGEGGRAFFGQGTRLTVV.

The V call is TRBV9, the J call TRBJ2-3, with D unclear. Between the trimmed V and J ends, which lost 4 bases and 0 bases, there was a span of 15 bases. The CDR3 contains 16 residues. Germline values: CDR1 SGDLS, CDR2 YYNGEE. The CDR3 nucleotides read TGTGCCAGCAGCCTCACCCCTACGCAAAGCACAGATACGCAGTATTTT. Translation gives CASSLTPTQSTDTQYF.

V is TRBV2 and J is TRBJ2-2; D might be TRBD1 (6 bases). CDR3 length: 13 amino acids. V lost 7 bases and J lost 4, with 10 bases in between. Germline loops: CDR1 SNHLY, CDR2 FYNNEI. The CDR3 reads CASTTGFTGELFF. In DNA form, the CDR3 reads TGTGCCAGCACTACAGGGTTCACCGGGGAGCTGTTTTTT.

The genes are TRBV7-2 and TRBJ1-2; D perhaps matches TRBD1 (5 bases). There are 14 residues in the CDR3. Trimming stripped 0 bases from V and 5 bases from J, with 10 bases between. The germline gives CDR1 SGHTA, CDR2 FQGNSA. CDR3 sequence (DNA): TGTGCCAGCAGCTTAGCGGGGGGATGGTATGGCTACACCTTC. It yields the protein CASSLAGGWYGYTF.

This clone appeared a single time. The chain is built from TRBV10-2 and TRBJ1-5; D is unclear. The CDR3 totals 14 residues. Germline values: CDR1 WSHSY, CDR2 SAAADI. Trimming took off 8 bases at V and 7 bases at J, with 18 bases between the two ends. This CDR3 reads CASSNVGLGQPQHF. CDR3 nucleotides: TGCGCCAGCTCAAATGTGGGTCTGGGGCAGCCCCAGCATTTT.

The rearrangement uses TRBV29-1 and TRBJ2-1, with D possibly TRBD1 on 6 matching bases. V lost 6 bases and J lost 3, with 21 bases in between. Germline CDR1 and CDR2: SQVTM and ANQGSEA. The CDR3 contains 16 residues. The CDR3 loop is CSVPSGANYGYNEQFF. CDR3 nucleotide sequence: TGCAGCGTGCCTTCAGGGGCTAATTATGGCTACAATGAGCAGTTCTTC.

The sample holds a few counts of this clone. The genes are TRBV18 and TRBJ1-2; perhaps TRBD1 as D (6 bases). The CDR3 has 14 amino acids. Germline V lookup: CDR1 KGHSH, CDR2 LQKENI. V was pared by 2 bases and J by 4 bases, with 11 bases between. CDR3 residues: CASSPTGASYGYTF. In DNA, the CDR3 is TGTGCCAGCTCACCAACGGGGGCGAGCTATGGCTACACCTTC.

The gene calls are TRBV10-3 and TRBJ2-7; 12 bases map to TRBD2. The CDR3 is made up of 15 amino acids. The germline gives CDR1 ENHRY, CDR2 SYGVKD. V dropped 2 bases and J dropped 6; count of bases not matched to a gene: 5. This CDR3 is CAISEAGTSGREQYF. The CDR3 DNA is TGTGCCATCAGTGAGGCCGGGACTAGCGGGCGCGAGCAGTACTTC.

The genes are TRBV5-1 and TRBJ2-2; 15 nucleotides match TRBD2. Trimming removed 4 bases from V and 3 bases from J; junction bases left unmatched: 7. The V gene's germline CDR1 is SGHRS and CDR2 YFSETQ. The CDR3 covers 18 residues. CDR3 region: CASSPRTSGRDYTGELFF. For the CDR3, the DNA is TGCGCCAGCAGCCCGCGGACTAGCGGGAGGGATTACACCGGGGAGCTGTTTTTT.

The gene calls are TRBV11-2 and TRBJ2-1, with TRBD2 matching 14 bases. CDR3 length equals 16 residues. The V gene end was trimmed by 6 bases and the J gene end by 8 bases; junction bases not matched to a gene: 9. Looked up from germline, CDR1 is SGHAT and CDR2 is FQNNGV. The DNA of the CDR3 is TGTGCCAGCAGGGGCCGGGGGACTAGCGGGAGCGATGAGCAGTTCTTC. Translating it yields CASRGRGTSGSDEQFF.

The rearrangement links TRBV5-1 to TRBJ2-3, with no clear D. The germline CDR1 and CDR2 sequences are SGHRS and YFSETQ. V lost 2 bases and J 6 bases, leaving 7 bases between the germline ends. This CDR3 has 12 amino acids. The CDR3 coding sequence is TGCGCCAGCAGCTTCGATTTTGATACGCAGTATTTT. Its translation is CASSFDFDTQYF.

Concerning this clone: The same CDR3 also results from other DNA sequences found in this sample. The chain recombines TRBV29-1 with TRBJ2-3; 7 positions agree with TRBD1. Germline trimming cut 6 bases from V and 6 bases from J; bases unmatched to any gene: 0. Germline CDR1 reads SQVTM; CDR2 reads ANQGSEA. The CDR3 spans 10 residues. The CDR3 bases are TGCAGCGTACAGGGGGATACGCAGTATTTT. It translates to CSVQGDTQYF.

V usage is TRBV11-2 and J usage is TRBJ2-1, with D possibly called TRBD1 or TRBD2 (6 bases each). Trimming took off 1 base at V and 15 bases at J, with 19 bases between the two ends. The CDR3 totals 14 residues. The germline gives CDR1 SGHAT, CDR2 FQNNGV. The CDR3 sequence is CASSLVQEGGRRFF. In DNA form, the CDR3 reads TGTGCCAGCAGCTTAGTTCAGGAGGGGGGCCGGCGGTTCTTC. Using reference TRBV11-2 and TRBJ2-1 for the parts outside the CDR3, the full variable domain is EAGVAQSPRYKIIEKRQSVAFWCNPISGHATLYWYQQILGQGPKLLIQFQNNGVVDDSQLPKDRFSAERLKGVDSTLKIQPAKLEDSAVYLCASSLVQEGGRRFFGPGTRLTVL.

V and J are TRBV28 and TRBJ1-2, with D tentatively TRBD1 (6 bases). The CDR3 spans 15 residues. Germline V gene data show CDR1 as MDHEN and CDR2 as SYDVKM. Deletions cut 5 bases from V and 3 bases from J, with 16 bases between. CDR3 in DNA: TGTGCCAGCAGTCGCCCCCGGGGGGGCCACTATGGCTACACCTTC. Translated, it gives CASSRPRGGHYGYTF.

This clone was picked up a small number of times. This sample also contains other DNA sequences that code for the same CDR3. CDR3 protein: CASSSYNEQFF. DNA for the CDR3: TGCGCCAGCAGTAGTTACAATGAGCAGTTCTTC. This sequence joins TRBV5-1 and TRBJ2-1; D gene uncertain. This CDR3 comprises 11 residues. Trimming took off 5 bases at V and 4 bases at J, with 4 bases between the two ends. Germline V CDR1 and CDR2: SGHRS, YFSETQ.

The rearrangement links TRBV11-2 to TRBJ2-3; 7 bases agree with TRBD2. CDR1 is SGHAT, CDR2 FQNNGV, per germline. Trimming took 1 base from V and 0 from J; bases not matched to a gene: 4. This CDR3 spans 16 amino acids. This chain's CDR3 is CASSLGAGRSTDTQYF. The DNA of the CDR3 is TGTGCCAGCAGCTTAGGGGCCGGGAGGAGCACAGATACGCAGTATTTT.

This clone was seen repeatedly, ten times or more. V usage is TRBV28 and J usage is TRBJ1-3; 8 positions agree with TRBD1. J was trimmed by 9 bases and V by 3 bases; bases with no gene match: 7. The CDR3 is made up of 14 amino acids. The germline CDR1 and CDR2 sequences are MDHEN and SYDVKM. The CDR3 reads CASSLWDRRGTIYF. For the CDR3, the DNA is TGTGCCAGCAGTTTGTGGGACAGGAGGGGCACCATATATTTT.

The CDR3 sequence: CASSTLGGSYEQYF. The CDR3, as DNA: TGCGCCAGCAGCACCCTTGGGGGCTCCTACGAGCAGTACTTC. This chain joins TRBV5-1 and TRBJ2-7; D tentatively reads TRBD1 or TRBD2 (5 bases each). This CDR3 spans 14 amino acids. V lost 4 bases and J lost 0, with 11 bases in between. CDR1 is SGHRS and CDR2 is YFSETQ in the germline V gene.

The J gene is TRBJ2-1, the V gene TRBV29-1, with D perhaps matching TRBD2 (6 bases). CDR3 length: 13 amino acids. V lost 4 bases, J lost 6 bases, and 13 bases lay in between. Germline V gives CDR1 SQVTM, CDR2 ANQGSEA. The CDR3 DNA follows: TGCAGCGTTGTGGAGGGGAAGGGCAATGAGCAGTTCTTC. Protein product: CSVVEGKGNEQFF.

The J gene is TRBJ1-1, the V gene TRBV25-1, with D unresolved. Germline loops: CDR1 MGHDK, CDR2 SYGVNS. CDR3 length: 17 amino acids. V lost 4 bases to trimming and J lost 1 base, with 19 bases between them. The DNA of the CDR3 is TGTGCCAGCAGTGCTGGGTTACACCGGGGAAGGAACACTGAAGCTTTCTTT. Translated, it gives CASSAGLHRGRNTEAFF.

This rearrangement joins TRBV7-2 to TRBJ2-7; 10 nucleotides agree with TRBD2. Germline CDR1 and CDR2: SGHTA and FQGNSA. Trimming cost V 5 bases and J 0 bases; bases outside gene matches: 4. The CDR3 runs 15 residues. The CDR3 here is CASSPRLAGSYEQYF. The CDR3 DNA sequence: TGTGCCAGCAGCCCCCGACTAGCGGGCTCCTACGAGCAGTACTTC.

The chain couples TRBV19 to TRBJ2-7; TRBD1 aligns across 9 bases. From germline, CDR1 is LNHDA and CDR2 SQIVND (reference sequence). The CDR3 is 15 amino acids. V lost 5 bases to trimming and J lost 4 bases; unmatched junction nucleotides: 9. CDR3 sequence (DNA): TGTGCCAGTAGTCCTTACAGGGGGCGCGAGTACGAGCAGTACTTC. It encodes CASSPYRGREYEQYF.

Points on this clone: With only one base between it and a far larger clone, this is likely a read error. The J gene is TRBJ2-1, the V gene TRBV7-2; 8 nucleotides match TRBD1. The CDR3 is made up of 15 amino acids. CDR1 is SGHTA and CDR2 is FQGNSA in the germline V gene. As DNA, the CDR3 is TGTGCCAGCAGCGACCGGGACAGGTTGGGCAATAAGCAGTTCTTC. Protein sequence: CASSDRDRLGNKQFF.

This clone was counted between two and nine times. V usage is TRBV4-2 and J usage is TRBJ2-7; D ambiguous. Germline V lookup: CDR1 LGHNA, CDR2 YNFKEQ. V was pared by 2 bases and J by 2 bases, with 13 bases between. This CDR3 comprises 15 residues. CDR3 in DNA: TGTGCCAGCAGCCAATCCCCAGACGGACCCTACGAGCAGTACTTC. Amino acids: CASSQSPDGPYEQYF.

The V and J genes are TRBV7-2 and TRBJ2-7, with 9 bases fitting TRBD1. The CDR3 sequence is 15 residues long. With 4 bases clipped from V and 0 bases from J, the junction kept 4 bases outside the gene matches. Germline-derived CDR1 and CDR2 are SGHTA and FQGNSA. The CDR3, as DNA: TGTGCCAGCAGCTCCCGACAGGGGGGCTCCTACGAGCAGTACTTC. Residues: CASSSRQGGSYEQYF.

The chain couples TRBV28 to TRBJ2-7, with TRBD1 as a possible D gene (6 bases). The V gene lost 2 bases and the J gene lost 7 bases, with 18 bases spanning the gap. This CDR3 contains 15 residues. Per the germline V gene, CDR1 is MDHEN and CDR2 is SYDVKM. CDR3 in DNA: TGTGCCAGCAGTTTACCGACAGGCGTGGTAGGGGAGCAGTACTTC. It codes for CASSLPTGVVGEQYF.